Below are 26 T cell receptor beta chains sequenced from a single sample in a study of OX40 agonist ivuxolimab in advanced cancers. Assay: immunoSEQ multiplex PCR; the TCRdb copy retains only in-frame clones and omits some. Among roughly 62,000 clones listed, around 93% were seen once. Sequenced here: CD4+ or CD8+ T cells sorted from blood, sampled in a trial of the OX40 agonist ivuxolimab. These receptors were taken from an adult with an advanced solid tumor such as melanoma, head and neck, liver or kidney cancer.

The chain joins TRBV4-2 to TRBJ2-7; D perhaps matches TRBD2 (6 bases). This CDR3 is built from 15 residues. CDR1 is LGHNA, CDR2 YNFKEQ, per germline. V was trimmed by 1 base and J by 0 bases, leaving 10 bases between them. The CDR3 reads CASSQGGEDSYEQYF. The CDR3 DNA is TGTGCCAGCAGCCAAGGCGGGGAAGACTCCTACGAGCAGTACTTC.

The rearrangement joins TRBV6-5 to TRBJ1-2; 7 bases agree with TRBD1. The junction had 3 bases not matched to a gene; V was cut back by 5 bases and J by 6 bases. Germline CDR1 and CDR2: MNHEY and SVGAGI. CDR3 size: 12 residues. CDR3 amino acids: CASSPDRDGYTF. The CDR3 region has the DNA TGTGCCAGCAGTCCCGACAGGGATGGCTACACCTTC.

The chain's CDR3 is CASSTYSAYTQYF. The CDR3 DNA reads as TGTGCCAGCAGCACCTACTCCGCCTATACGCAGTATTTT. The chain couples TRBV6-6 to TRBJ2-3; D is ambiguous. The CDR3 is 13 residues long. Trimming stripped 6 bases from V and 7 bases from J, with 14 bases between. Germline V lookup: CDR1 MNHNY, CDR2 SVGAGI (reference sequence).

In this sample, this clone turned up a few times. The chain is built from TRBV27 and TRBJ2-1; perhaps D is TRBD1 or TRBD2 (5 bases each). From germline, CDR1 is MNHEY and CDR2 SMNVEV (reference sequence). V dropped 6 bases and J dropped 7 bases, with 10 bases sitting between them. This CDR3 region has 12 residues. CDR3: CASRGAGNEQFF. CDR3 bases: TGTGCCAGCAGGGGAGCAGGGAATGAGCAGTTCTTC.

This chain connects TRBV7-6 to TRBJ2-3; 7 bases match TRBD1. CDR3 length equals 14 residues. Germline V gene data show CDR1 as SGHVS and CDR2 as FNYEAQ. Trimming took 4 bases from V and 5 from J; bases not matched to a gene: 6. The CDR3 DNA is TGTGCCAGCAGCTCCCGACAGGGTAAAGATACGCAGTATTTT. Protein sequence: CASSSRQGKDTQYF. The full variable domain, completed using reference TRBV7-6 and TRBJ2-3, is GAGVSQSPRYKVTKRGQDVALRCDPISGHVSLYWYRQALGQGPEFLTYFNYEAQQDKSGLPNDRFSAERPEGSISTLTIQRTEQRDSAMYRCASSSRQGKDTQYFGPGTRLTVL.

This clone was seen once. The chain combines TRBV2 with TRBJ1-1; D is unclear. CDR1 is SNHLY, CDR2 FYNNEI, per germline. V was shortened by 7 bases and J by 5 bases, with 8 bases between the two germline ends. The CDR3 has 11 residues. CDR3 nucleotides: TGTGCCAGCATCAGTATTACTGAAGCTTTCTTT. It specifies CASISITEAFF.

This chain connects TRBV6-5 to TRBJ1-2, with D possibly being TRBD1 (5 bases). Trimming pared 9 bases from V and 14 bases from J, leaving 28 bases between. The CDR3 has 14 amino acids. Germline V gene data show CDR1 as MNHEY and CDR2 as SVGAGI. The CDR3, as DNA: TGTGCCAGTGGGACGCCGACAGAAAATGGGGAGGGGACCTTC. Translating it yields CASGTPTENGEGTF.

This chain connects TRBV7-3 to TRBJ2-3; 7 positions match TRBD2. Per the germline V gene, CDR1 is SGHTA and CDR2 is FQGTGA. V was pared by 3 bases and J by 5 bases, with 8 bases of the junction left unmatched. The CDR3 length is 15 residues. The CDR3, as DNA: TGTGCCAGCAGCTTGATGGGAGGGCCTGTAGATACGCAGTATTTT. Its translation: CASSLMGGPVDTQYF.

The J gene is TRBJ1-2, the V gene TRBV4-1; weak D call: TRBD1 (5 bases). CDR1 is MGHRA and CDR2 is YSYEKL in the germline V gene. The V end lost 0 bases, the J end lost 4 bases, and 12 bases lay between the germline ends. This CDR3 comprises 15 residues. The CDR3 region is CASSQDPQGGYGYTF. The CDR3 DNA sequence: TGCGCCAGCAGCCAAGATCCTCAGGGCGGCTATGGCTACACCTTC.

This clone was seen just once. The gene calls are TRBV27 and TRBJ1-2; D may be TRBD1 (6 bases). The V end lost 5 bases, the J end lost 4 bases, and 14 bases lay between the germline ends. This CDR3 is 14 amino acids long. Germline lookup yields CDR1 MNHEY and CDR2 SMNVEV (reference sequence). The CDR3 nucleotides are TGTGCCAGCAGTCCCAATGGGGGGGCCTATGGCTACACCTTC. Translating it yields CASSPNGGAYGYTF.

The genes are TRBV9 and TRBJ2-1, with D perhaps matching TRBD2 (7 bases). Germline V CDR1 and CDR2: SGDLS, YYNGEE. V gave up 0 bases and J gave up 9 bases, with 22 bases separating them. This CDR3 region has 17 residues. The CDR3 protein is CASSVEAGVGGLTEQFF. CDR3 sequence (DNA): TGTGCCAGCAGCGTAGAGGCGGGAGTGGGGGGCCTCACTGAGCAGTTCTTC.

The chain employs TRBV11-2 and TRBJ2-1, with 10 bases matching TRBD1. The CDR3 totals 13 residues. The germline gives CDR1 SGHAT, CDR2 FQNNGV. J lost 9 bases, V lost 5 bases, and 4 bases had no gene match. The CDR3 is CASSQTGGGEQFF. The CDR3 nucleotides are TGTGCCAGCAGCCAGACAGGGGGCGGTGAGCAGTTCTTC. Full variable domain (missing parts from reference TRBV11-2 and TRBJ2-1): EAGVAQSPRYKIIEKRQSVAFWCNPISGHATLYWYQQILGQGPKLLIQFQNNGVVDDSQLPKDRFSAERLKGVDSTLKIQPAKLEDSAVYLCASSQTGGGEQFFGPGTRLTVL.

The chain is built from TRBV9 and TRBJ2-3, with TRBD1 matching 10 bases. This CDR3 spans 15 amino acids. The germline V gene has CDR1 SGDLS and CDR2 YYNGEE. Trimming removed 0 bases from V and 6 bases from J; junction bases left unmatched: 4. Here the CDR3 reads CASSVVGTGADTQYF. For the CDR3, the DNA is TGTGCCAGCAGCGTAGTCGGGACAGGGGCCGATACGCAGTATTTT.

The V and J genes are TRBV7-2 and TRBJ2-1; 10 bases are a match to TRBD2. V shed 5 bases and J 3 bases; nucleotides not matched to a gene: 4. Germline CDR1 and CDR2: SGHTA and FQGNSA. The CDR3 is made up of 15 amino acids. The CDR3 coding sequence is TGTGCCAGCAGCCTAGGACTAGCGGACTACAATGAGCAGTTCTTC. The encoded protein is CASSLGLADYNEQFF. The entire variable domain, with the rest obtained from reference TRBV7-2 and TRBJ2-1, is as follows: GAGVSQSPSNKVTEKGKDVELRCDPISGHTALYWYRQSLGQGLEFLIYFQGNSAPDKSGLPSDRFSAERTGGSVSTLTIQRTQQEDSAVYLCASSLGLADYNEQFFGPGTRLTVL.

This chain's CDR3 is CASSLQALDTQYF. The DNA for the CDR3 is TGTGCCAGCAGCTTACAGGCCCTAGATACGCAGTATTTT. V gene TRBV7-9 combines with J gene TRBJ2-3; D remains unclear. Germline values: CDR1 SEHNR, CDR2 FQNEAQ (reference sequence). V was pared by 2 bases and J by 5 bases, with 8 bases between. This CDR3 has 13 amino acids.

The chain uses TRBV28 and TRBJ1-5; D uncertain. There are 13 residues in the CDR3. Trimming took off 0 bases at V and 6 bases at J, with 6 bases between the two ends. CDR1 is MDHEN and CDR2 is SYDVKM in the germline V gene. The CDR3: CASSLWGSQPQHF. DNA of the CDR3: TGTGCCAGCAGTTTATGGGGCTCTCAGCCCCAGCATTTT.

The rearrangement uses TRBV2 and TRBJ2-3; D gene ambiguous. This CDR3 region has 12 residues. V lost 6 bases to trimming and J lost 3 bases, with 7 bases between them. The germline gives CDR1 SNHLY, CDR2 FYNNEI. CDR3 loop: CASRPATDTQYF. The DNA for the CDR3 is TGTGCCAGCAGGCCGGCGACAGATACGCAGTATTTT.

V and J are TRBV5-6 and TRBJ2-7; TRBD2 matches at 10 bases. The germline gives CDR1 SGHDT, CDR2 YYEEEE. This CDR3 has 15 amino acids. V shed 4 bases and J 3 bases; nucleotides not matched to a gene: 7. The CDR3 loop reads CASSTPSGSSYEQYF. The DNA of the CDR3 is TGTGCCAGCAGCACCCCTAGCGGGAGTAGCTACGAGCAGTACTTC. Variable domain in full (rest from reference TRBV5-6 and TRBJ2-7): DAGVTQSPTHLIKTRGQQVTLRCSPKSGHDTVSWYQQALGQGPQFIFQYYEEEERQRGNFPDRFSGHQFPNYSSELNVNALLLGDSALYLCASSTPSGSSYEQYFGPGTRLTVT.

The rearrangement uses TRBV19 and TRBJ2-7, with no clear D. Germline CDR1 reads LNHDA; CDR2 reads SQIVND (reference sequence). Between the trimmed V and J ends, which lost 3 bases and 5 bases, there was a span of 11 bases. CDR3 size: 13 residues. The CDR3 spells CASSISSAHEQYF. For the CDR3, the DNA is TGTGCCAGTAGTATTTCCTCGGCTCACGAGCAGTACTTC.

The chain carries TRBV29-1 and TRBJ2-1; D is unresolved. The CDR3 consists of 11 residues. The V gene lost 5 bases and the J gene lost 6 bases, with 8 bases spanning the gap. Germline loops: CDR1 SQVTM, CDR2 ANQGSEA. DNA for the CDR3: TGCAGCGTTCCTACTACCAATGAGCAGTTCTTC. It specifies CSVPTTNEQFF.

The chain recombines TRBV29-1 with TRBJ2-5; 8 nucleotides match TRBD2. The CDR3 is 13 residues long. Germline V gene lookup returns CDR1 SQVTM and CDR2 ANQGSEA. The V and J ends lost 1 base and 4 bases, in that order; junction bases with no gene match: 2. The CDR3: CSVEGAGVETQYF. The CDR3 nucleotides are TGCAGCGTTGAAGGAGCGGGAGTAGAGACCCAGTACTTC.

The genes are TRBV6-1 and TRBJ1-3; unclear D gene. Trimming shortened V by 3 bases and J by 3 bases, and 12 bases separated the two germline ends. The CDR3 has 15 residues. Germline CDR1 reads MNHNS; CDR2 reads SASEGT. The CDR3, as DNA: TGTGCCAGCAGTGAGGACCCGGGGTATGGAAACACCATATATTTT. As protein: CASSEDPGYGNTIYF.

The chain links TRBV5-1 to TRBJ2-1, with D hard to call. The V gene's germline CDR1 is SGHRS and CDR2 YFSETQ. This CDR3 comprises 13 residues. Trimming shortened V by 2 bases and J by 2 bases, and 5 bases separated the two germline ends. CDR3 amino acids: CASSFITYNEQFF. The CDR3 DNA is TGCGCCAGCAGCTTTATCACCTACAATGAGCAGTTCTTC.

The chain carries TRBV4-1 and TRBJ2-5; 9 nucleotides match TRBD1. Germline lookup yields CDR1 MGHRA and CDR2 YSYEKL. The CDR3 sequence is 17 residues long. Trimming at V came to 1 base and at J to 5 bases, leaving 11 bases not matched to a gene. The chain's CDR3 is CASSQASGQGSGETQYF. CDR3 bases: TGCGCCAGCAGCCAAGCCTCGGGACAGGGCTCCGGGGAGACCCAGTACTTC.

By frequency in the sample, this clone is medium-sized. V and J are TRBV7-2 and TRBJ1-1; tentative D call: TRBD1 (6 bases). The V gene lost 5 bases and the J gene lost 0 bases, with 13 bases spanning the gap. The V gene's germline CDR1 is SGHTA and CDR2 FQGNSA. CDR3 length: 15 amino acids. This CDR3 reads CASSPLGAMNTEAFF. The CDR3, as DNA: TGTGCCAGCAGCCCCTTGGGGGCCATGAACACTGAAGCTTTCTTT.

There are a few counts of this clone. This chain uses TRBV7-9 with TRBJ2-7; possible D gene TRBD2, 5 bases. This CDR3 is built from 17 residues. CDR1 and CDR2 from the germline V gene are SEHNR and FQNEAQ (reference sequence). The V gene lost 5 bases and the J gene lost 0 bases, with 20 bases spanning the gap. The CDR3 nucleotides are TGTGCCAGCAGCCAAGGAGGTGGCAGGAAAAACTCCTACGAGCAGTACTTC. Translation gives CASSQGGGRKNSYEQYF.